What follows is one TCR beta chain and its context. Antigen: not known. The same CDR3 is also encoded by other DNA sequences in this sample. Per the original data handling: ImmunoSEQ junction-only sequences lacked quality scores, so their filtering differed. Generated by immunoSEQ multiplex PCR, the TCRdb table keeps only in-frame clones and is missing some. V and J calls and clone size are given by that table; D and trimming were obtained from the DNA. The table includes roughly 2,000,000 clones, approximately 95% detected once. The data were taken from a study of shared clonotypes between healthy human individuals. Study details: Three men and two women, aged 18 to 49, were donors. CD4 naive and CD4 memory each took three plates per donor, while CD8 naive took two and CD8 memory one. Findings and caveats of the study: A reduction in generation probabilities was seen for non-shared clonotypes relative to those shared by all four donors.

Cells designated naive CD8 were CD45RO-negative and were positively selected for CCR7, with terminally differentiated effector memory CD45RA+ cells excluded. The origin of this receptor is a man aged 18-30 years in good health. The sequencing input was naive CD8+ T cells sorted from blood.

The chain's CDR3 is CASSSGQGDYEQYF. The CDR3 DNA sequence: TGTGCCAGTAGTTCGGGACAGGGGGACTACGAGCAGTACTTC. The rearrangement joins TRBV19 to TRBJ2-7, with 11 nucleotides matching TRBD1. J was trimmed by 3 bases and V by 5 bases; bases with no gene match: 3. The V gene's germline CDR1 is LNHDA and CDR2 SQIVND (reference sequence). This CDR3 has 14 amino acids.